The 10 T cell receptor beta chains presented below share a single source sample, sequenced in a study of shared clonotypes between healthy human individuals (TCRdb year 2020). Libraries were prepared through the immunoSEQ multiplex PCR assay. Here the immuneACCESS table is served through TCRdb, limited to in-frame sequences with V and J called. Missing clones are a known gap in these copies; in checked studies unresolved V genes cover under half, and the rest lacks a known reason. This sample has roughly 1,600,000 clones in its table, and approximately 98.5% of those were observed once. 0.36% of the sample is held by the ten biggest clonotypes. Sequences were obtained from naive CD4+ T cells sorted from blood. Read against the paper, the sample's cell subset or site label means: CD45RA+ positively selected. These receptors were taken from a man aged 25 to 40 in good health.

DNA of the CDR3: TGTGCCAGCAGCTCCCGGGTACTCCACAATGAGCAGTTCTTC. As protein: CASSSRVLHNEQFF. The chain recombines TRBV7-8 with TRBJ2-1, with D hard to call. The germline V and J ends were trimmed by 4 bases and 5 bases, with 12 bases remaining between them. Per the germline V gene, CDR1 is SGHVS and CDR2 is FQNEAQ. CDR3 length: 14 amino acids. Drawing the rest from reference TRBV7-8 and TRBJ2-1, the complete variable domain is GAGVSQSPRYKVAKRGQDVALRCDPISGHVSLFWYQQALGQGPEFLTYFQNEAQLDKSGLPSDRFFAERPEGSVSTLKIQRTQQEDSAVYLCASSSRVLHNEQFFGPGTRLTVL.

The rearrangement uses TRBV18 and TRBJ1-1, with D hard to call. Trimming left V 4 bases short and J 3 bases short, with 12 bases between. CDR3 length: 14 residues. Germline V gene sequence: CDR1 KGHSH, CDR2 LQKENI. This chain's CDR3 is CASSLSPADTEAFF. DNA for the CDR3: TGTGCCAGCTCACTCTCACCGGCGGACACTGAAGCTTTCTTT.

CDR3 nucleotide sequence: TGTGCCAGCAGTGATGCTTGGCAGGGGGCTGAGACCCAGTACTTC. Encoded protein: CASSDAWQGAETQYF. The J gene is TRBJ2-5, the V gene TRBV2; 8 nucleotides align to TRBD1. J gave up 5 bases and V 3 bases, and 8 bases lay outside the gene matches. This CDR3 has 15 residues. CDR1 and CDR2 (germline): SNHLY, FYNNEI.

The chain is built from TRBV5-4 and TRBJ2-1; TRBD2 is a possible D gene (6 bases). Germline V CDR1 and CDR2: SGHNT, YYREEE (reference sequence). This CDR3 has 15 residues. Trimming took 1 base from V and 2 from J, leaving 10 bases between them. CDR3 loop: CASSLPGAAYNEQFF. The CDR3 DNA is TGTGCCAGCAGCTTGCCGGGAGCAGCCTACAATGAGCAGTTCTTC.

The genes are TRBV5-1 and TRBJ2-3, with D possibly being TRBD1 (6 bases). Looked up from germline, CDR1 is SGHRS and CDR2 is YFSETQ. V shed 4 bases and J shed 6 bases, with 15 bases lying between them. This CDR3 is built from 14 residues. The CDR3 DNA sequence: TGCGCCAGCAGCCCCCAGGGGAGTGACGATACGCAGTATTTT. Amino acids: CASSPQGSDDTQYF.

The V call is TRBV6-5, the J call TRBJ2-3; 7 bases fit TRBD1. The CDR3 runs to 16 residues. Looked up from germline, CDR1 is MNHEY and CDR2 is SVGAGI. V lost 2 bases and J lost 3; bases outside the gene matches: 8. The CDR3 sequence is CASSYGPAGGTDTQYF. The CDR3 bases are TGTGCCAGCAGTTACGGTCCGGCAGGGGGTACAGATACGCAGTATTTT.

The rearrangement links TRBV6-1 to TRBJ2-1; 7 bases are a match to TRBD2. This CDR3 is built from 12 residues. V lost 6 bases and J lost 7; bases outside the gene matches: 3. Per germline, CDR1 MNHNS and CDR2 SASEGT. As DNA, the CDR3 is TGTGCCAGCAGGACACTAGCGAATGAGCAGTTCTTC. Its protein product is CASRTLANEQFF.

The chain couples TRBV27 to TRBJ2-5; the D call may be TRBD1 or TRBD2 (5 bases each). The germline gives CDR1 MNHEY, CDR2 SMNVEV (reference sequence). Trimming stripped 5 bases from V and 5 bases from J, with 18 bases between. The CDR3 is 15 amino acids. The CDR3 is CASSPGRTGGETQYF. DNA for the CDR3: TGTGCCAGCAGTCCGGGACGGACGGGTGGGGAGACCCAGTACTTC.

The chain carries TRBV28 and TRBJ2-3; 9 nucleotides line up with TRBD1. After removal of 11 bases from V and 4 bases from J, the junction contained 7 bases not matched to a gene. The CDR3 loop spans 13 amino acids. Per germline, CDR1 MDHEN and CDR2 SYDVKM. CDR3 nucleotides: TGTGCCTTGGGGACAGGGCCCCCAGATACGCAGTATTTT. Translating gives CALGTGPPDTQYF.

V usage is TRBV7-8 and J usage is TRBJ1-1, with D maybe TRBD1 (5 bases). CDR1 is SGHVS and CDR2 is FQNEAQ in the germline V gene. V dropped 1 base and J dropped 7 bases, with 13 bases sitting between them. CDR3 length: 14 residues. In DNA, the CDR3 is TGTGCCAGCAGCTTAGAGGGGCAACACGGTGAAGCTTTCTTT. Its translation is CASSLEGQHGEAFF.